The 8 T cell receptor beta chains given below trace back to one sample, sequenced in a study of early T cells in non-severe SARS-CoV-2 infection. TCRdb fed the 5' RACE reads into MiXCR, producing one record per CDR3 protein. Here the sample spans more than 80,000 distinct CDR3 sequences, around 10% being singletons. The sample comprised whole blood. The receptors shown here come from an adult who was a healthcare worker with PCR-confirmed SARS-CoV-2 infection or an uninfected control (not recorded which).

This chain uses TRBV6-1 with TRBJ1-5; 11 nucleotides align to TRBD1. The CDR3 consists of 15 residues. The ends lost 5 bases at V and 6 bases at J; junction bases unmatched: 6. Per germline, CDR1 MNHNS and CDR2 SASEGT. The CDR3 loop reads CASSRTGGEGQPQHF. The CDR3 DNA reads TGTGCCAGCAGTCGGACAGGGGGCGAGGGTCAGCCCCAGCATTTT.

This chain connects TRBV20-1 to TRBJ2-7; TRBD1 might be the D (5 bases). This CDR3 is 15 amino acids long. The V end was cut by 7 bases, the J end by 1 base, with 20 bases between. The germline gives CDR1 DFQATT, CDR2 SNEGSKA (reference sequence). This chain's CDR3 is CSVIGRGVLSYEQYF. The CDR3 DNA is TGCAGTGTTATAGGTAGGGGCGTCTTGTCCTACGAGCAGTACTTC.

This clonotype was seen only a few times. The CDR3 sequence: CASSPRTGAITDTQYF. The CDR3 DNA follows: TGTGCCAGCAGTCCGAGGACAGGGGCGATCACAGATACGCAGTATTTT. This sequence joins TRBV12-3 or TRBV12-4 and TRBJ2-3, with TRBD1 matching 9 bases. The V segment lost 5 bases and the J segment 2 bases; nucleotides outside the gene matches: 8. This CDR3 is 16 amino acids long.

This clonotype was seen more than once but under ten times. The V call is TRBV25-1, the J call TRBJ1-1; 7 bases are a match to TRBD1. There are 14 residues in the CDR3. CDR1 MGHDK and CDR2 SYGVNS come from the germline V gene. V lost 3 bases, J lost 7 bases, and 8 bases stayed unmatched. The CDR3 is CASSEYDRDNEAFF. The CDR3 DNA sequence: TGTGCCAGCAGTGAGTATGACAGGGACAATGAAGCTTTCTTT. Complete variable domain (other parts from reference TRBV25-1 and TRBJ1-1): EADIYQTPRYLVIGTGKKITLECSQTMGHDKMYWYQQDPGMELHLIHYSYGVNSTEKGDLSSESTVSRIRTEHFPLTLESARPSHTSQYLCASSEYDRDNEAFFGQGTRLTVV.

This clonotype has just a few counts. The chain couples TRBV7-3 to TRBJ2-7; D may be TRBD1 (6 bases). V dropped 3 bases and J dropped 0 bases, with 12 bases sitting between them. Germline V lookup: CDR1 SGHTA, CDR2 FQGTGA. The CDR3 extends over 15 amino acids. CDR3 in DNA: TGTGCCAGCAGCTTGACGGGACACTACTCCTACGAGCAGTACTTC. Amino acids: CASSLTGHYSYEQYF.

This clonotype was seen more than once but under ten times. The chain employs TRBV29-1 and TRBJ1-1; D is undetermined. The germline V gene has CDR1 SQVTM and CDR2 ANQGSEA. V lost 3 bases, J lost 4 bases, and 12 bases lay in between. The CDR3 has 13 residues. The DNA for the CDR3 is TGCAGCGTTGAGGGCAGAATAACCACTGAAGCTTTCTTT. Amino acids: CSVEGRITTEAFF.

This clonotype appeared a few times. The chain couples TRBV5-1 to TRBJ2-7, with 10 bases fitting TRBD1. CDR1 and CDR2 (germline): SGHRS, YFSETQ. The CDR3 is made up of 14 amino acids. Unmatched junction bases numbered 4, after V lost 5 bases and J lost 2 bases. CDR3 residues: CASRAGTGAYEQYF. CDR3 DNA sequence: TGCGCCAGCAGGGCCGGGACAGGGGCCTACGAGCAGTACTTC.

This clonotype was recorded many times. The rearrangement joins TRBV14 to TRBJ1-4; D uncertain. From germline, CDR1 is SGHDN and CDR2 FVKESK. CDR3 size: 13 residues. V was cut by 5 bases and J by 9 bases, with 13 bases left in between. CDR3 in DNA: TGTGCCAGCAGCTCATCATGGAAGAAAAAACTGTTTTTT. This encodes CASSSSWKKKLFF.